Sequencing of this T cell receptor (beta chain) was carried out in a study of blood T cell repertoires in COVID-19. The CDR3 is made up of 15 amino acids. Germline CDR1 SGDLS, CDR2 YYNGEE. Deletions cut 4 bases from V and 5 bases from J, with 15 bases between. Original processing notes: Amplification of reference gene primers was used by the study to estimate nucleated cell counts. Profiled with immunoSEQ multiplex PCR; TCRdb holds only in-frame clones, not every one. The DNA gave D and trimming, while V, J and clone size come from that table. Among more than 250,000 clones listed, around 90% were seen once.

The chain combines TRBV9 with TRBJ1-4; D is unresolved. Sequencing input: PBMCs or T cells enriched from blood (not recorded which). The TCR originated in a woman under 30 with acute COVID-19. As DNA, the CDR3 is TGTGCCAGCAGCCCCTGGAAGGGAGGGAATGAAAAACTGTTTTTT. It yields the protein CASSPWKGGNEKLFF.